These T cell receptor beta chains were read from a single sample in a study of EBV T-cell therapy then PD-1 blockade in nasopharyngeal carcinoma. This table comes from immunoSEQ multiplex PCR, and its TCRdb copy is limited to in-frame clones, with some not included. The sample lists 14,000 or so clones; approximately 80% were seen once. No antigen has been identified for these receptors. The sample was CD8+ T cells from blood, taken around day 100 from a patient whose treatment included autologous EBV-specific T cells and nivolumab. The receptors originated from a man in his forties with nasopharyngeal carcinoma. Each CDR3 is given with its conserved first and last residue. A D gene is named only where the DNA matches it firmly.

D gene: TRBD1
J gene: TRBJ1-6
V gene: TRBV14
CDR3 protein: CASRATGGASSPLHF

D gene: TRBD1
J gene: TRBJ1-1
V gene: TRBV9
CDR3 protein: CASSVEGANTEAFF

D gene: TRBD2
J gene: TRBJ2-5
V gene: TRBV6-2/TRBV6-3
CDR3 protein: CASSYEFYSGGQETQYF

D gene: NA
J gene: TRBJ1-5
V gene: TRBV6-1
CDR3 protein: CASSEGLIRNQPQHF

D gene: NA
J gene: TRBJ2-1
V gene: TRBV5-8
CDR3 protein: CASSLADEQFF

D gene: NA
J gene: TRBJ1-3
V gene: TRBV4-3
CDR3 protein: CASSQETVETDLSGNTIYF

D gene: NA
J gene: TRBJ2-5
V gene: TRBV6-2/TRBV6-3
CDR3 protein: CASSYPGPLEETQYF

D gene: NA
J gene: TRBJ1-5
V gene: TRBV9
CDR3 protein: CASSVEGGGQPQHF

D gene: NA
J gene: TRBJ1-1
V gene: TRBV19
CDR3 protein: CASSIDVVMYTEAFF

D gene: TRBD2
J gene: TRBJ2-3
V gene: TRBV4-3
CDR3 protein: CASSPVIAGGQGDTQYF

D gene: NA
J gene: TRBJ2-5
V gene: TRBV9
CDR3 protein: CASSVAGLTQETQYF

D gene: NA
J gene: TRBJ2-7
V gene: TRBV15
CDR3 protein: CATSRGQLSFYEQYF

D gene: NA
J gene: TRBJ2-1
V gene: TRBV24-1
CDR3 protein: CATSENNEQFF

D gene: NA
J gene: TRBJ2-7
V gene: TRBV6-6
CDR3 protein: CASSTVGLSYEQYF

D gene: NA
J gene: TRBJ1-6
V gene: TRBV19
CDR3 protein: CASMPGRQNSPLHF

D gene: NA
J gene: TRBJ2-1
V gene: TRBV7-3
CDR3 protein: CASSLSDYNEQFF

D gene: TRBD1
J gene: TRBJ1-1
V gene: TRBV2
CDR3 protein: CASRLDRESVRAEAFF

D gene: TRBD1
J gene: TRBJ1-4
V gene: TRBV25-1
CDR3 protein: CASTPGTGDYEKLFF

D gene: NA
J gene: TRBJ2-1
V gene: TRBV2
CDR3 protein: CASSGGTPRLNEQFF

D gene: TRBD1
J gene: TRBJ1-2
V gene: TRBV9
CDR3 protein: CASSPGTGNYGYTF

D gene: TRBD2
J gene: TRBJ2-2
V gene: TRBV29-1
CDR3 protein: CSLAGVGGELFF

D gene: NA
J gene: TRBJ2-2
V gene: TRBV9
CDR3 protein: CASSAIDGELFF

D gene: NA
J gene: TRBJ2-1
V gene: TRBV6-1
CDR3 protein: CASSEVEVFVYNEQFF

D gene: NA
J gene: TRBJ1-1
V gene: TRBV3-1/TRBV3-2
CDR3 protein: CASSPNEVTEAFF

D gene: NA
J gene: TRBJ2-7
V gene: TRBV27
CDR3 protein: CASSFQPQFSYEQYF

D gene: TRBD1
J gene: TRBJ2-1
V gene: TRBV4-1
CDR3 protein: CASSPAQGGYNEQFF

D gene: NA
J gene: TRBJ1-4
V gene: TRBV6-1
CDR3 protein: CASSEMEQTTNEKLFF

D gene: NA
J gene: TRBJ1-1
V gene: TRBV6-4
CDR3 protein: CASSRQAGAEAFF

D gene: TRBD2
J gene: TRBJ2-7
V gene: TRBV9
CDR3 protein: CASSAPREGSSYEQYF

D gene: TRBD1
J gene: TRBJ2-7
V gene: TRBV5-4
CDR3 protein: CASSLEGAQYF

D gene: NA
J gene: TRBJ1-1
V gene: TRBV7-3
CDR3 protein: CASSLKGDGEQNTEAFF

D gene: NA
J gene: TRBJ2-5
V gene: TRBV7-2
CDR3 protein: CASSLLGDRQETQYF

D gene: NA
J gene: TRBJ2-7
V gene: TRBV9
CDR3 protein: CASSPEGKSYEQYF